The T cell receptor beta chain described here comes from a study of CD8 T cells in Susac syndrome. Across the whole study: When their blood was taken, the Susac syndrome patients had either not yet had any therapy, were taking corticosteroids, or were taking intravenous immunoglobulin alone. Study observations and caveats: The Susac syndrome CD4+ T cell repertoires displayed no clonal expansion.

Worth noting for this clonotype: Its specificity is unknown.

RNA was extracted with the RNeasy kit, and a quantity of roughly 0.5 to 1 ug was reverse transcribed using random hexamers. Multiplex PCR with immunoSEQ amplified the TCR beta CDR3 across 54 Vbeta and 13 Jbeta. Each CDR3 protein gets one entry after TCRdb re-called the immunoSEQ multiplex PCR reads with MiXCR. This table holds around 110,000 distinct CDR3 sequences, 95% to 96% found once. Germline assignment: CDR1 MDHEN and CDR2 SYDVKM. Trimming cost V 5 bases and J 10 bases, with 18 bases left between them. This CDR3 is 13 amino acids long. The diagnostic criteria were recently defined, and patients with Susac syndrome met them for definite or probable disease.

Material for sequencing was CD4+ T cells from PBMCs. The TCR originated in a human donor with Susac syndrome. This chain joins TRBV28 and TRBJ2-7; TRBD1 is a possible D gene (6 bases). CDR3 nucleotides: TGTGCCAGCAGTCTACGGTGGGACATCTACCAGTACTTC. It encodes CASSLRWDIYQYF.